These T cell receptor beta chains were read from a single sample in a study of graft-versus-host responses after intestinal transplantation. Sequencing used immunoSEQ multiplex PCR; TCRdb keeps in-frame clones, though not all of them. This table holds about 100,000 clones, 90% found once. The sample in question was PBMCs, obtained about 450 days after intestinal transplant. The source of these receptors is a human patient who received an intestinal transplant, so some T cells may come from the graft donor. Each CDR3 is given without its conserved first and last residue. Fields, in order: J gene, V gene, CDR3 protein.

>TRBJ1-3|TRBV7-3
ASSLGPGGNTIY
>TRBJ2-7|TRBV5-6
ASSFERGTAYEQY
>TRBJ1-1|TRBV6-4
ASSGRPDTEAF
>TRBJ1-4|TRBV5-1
ASSPDRGNEKLF
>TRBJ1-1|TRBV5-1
ASSLGDRAPIGAF
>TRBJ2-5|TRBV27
ASSDRVEETQY
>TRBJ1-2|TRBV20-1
DDGGDGYT
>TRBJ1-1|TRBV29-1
SARQGVKGPF
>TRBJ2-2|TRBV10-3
ASEGSGTGELF
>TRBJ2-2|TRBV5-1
ASGMGGPVTGELF
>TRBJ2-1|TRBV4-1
ASSQVPNEQF
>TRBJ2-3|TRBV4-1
ASSQDLAMGTQY
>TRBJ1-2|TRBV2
ASSDGGGYGYT
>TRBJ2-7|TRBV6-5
ASSRDRGAYEQY
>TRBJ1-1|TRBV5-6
ASSPSTTGNTEAF